The TCR beta chain under discussion was sequenced for a study of molecular identifiers for immune sequencing clone quantification. Across the whole study: In replicates, RNA from about 20,000 or 100,000 naive CD8 cells was split five ways, four sequenced. Study findings and constraints: Clones that had above 20 RNA copies took up over 99% of effector molecules but under 1% in naive cells.

Naive CD8 sequencing libraries were generated from roughly 18,000 to 920,000 sorted cells, with 10%, 30% or 50% RNA as input. Comments on this clonotype: Its specificity is unknown. One end of the junction does not line up with germline, which may come from a read error.

One entry per CDR3 protein results from TCRdb running MiXCR on the PCR reads. The sample holds more than 450,000 distinct CDR3 sequences, under 30% seen once. Per the germline V gene, CDR1 is SNHLY and CDR2 is FYNNEI. The CDR3 spans 15 residues. The TCR was taken from a human donor in good health. Some libraries in this study had Jurkat cell RNA spiked in. Sequences were obtained from naive CD8+ T cells from blood, with Jurkat cell RNA spiked in. Indicated subset: FACS-sorted CD8+CD4-CCR7+CD45RA+ naive T cells. The chain combines TRBV2 with TRBJ1-1; D is unclear. Here the CDR3 reads CASSEEGTTFSEALF. The CDR3 nucleotides read TGTGCCAGCAGTGAGGAGGGAACGACGTTCTCTGAAGCTCTCTTT.